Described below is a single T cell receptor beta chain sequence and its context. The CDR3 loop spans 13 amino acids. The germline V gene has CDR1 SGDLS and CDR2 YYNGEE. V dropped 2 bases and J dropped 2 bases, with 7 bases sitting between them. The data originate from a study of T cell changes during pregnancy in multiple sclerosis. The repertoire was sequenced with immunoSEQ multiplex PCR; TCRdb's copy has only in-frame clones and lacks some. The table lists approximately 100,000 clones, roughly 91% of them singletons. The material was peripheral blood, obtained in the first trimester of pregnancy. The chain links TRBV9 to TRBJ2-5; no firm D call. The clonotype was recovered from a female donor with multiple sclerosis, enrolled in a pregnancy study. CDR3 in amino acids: CASSVAEQETQYF. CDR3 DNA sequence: TGTGCCAGCAGCGTGGCGGAACAAGAGACCCAGTACTTC.